These T cell receptor beta chains were read from a single sample in a study of T-cell reconstitution after alpha-beta-depleted transplantation in children. TCRdb reanalysed the PCR reads using MiXCR and keeps one entry per CDR3 protein. Of under 50,000 distinct CDR3 sequences listed, roughly 50% are singletons. The source was peripheral blood, collected before TCRalphabeta/CD19-depleted stem cell transplant. The source of these receptors is a boy younger than two with SCID, due to receive a stem cell transplant. CDR3s include the opening cysteine and the closing phenylalanine or tryptophan. The order of the fields is V gene, clone size, CDR3 protein. The size entry is marked missing in some rows and otherwise reads once, few, many or a size class.

TRBV5-6 | . | CASSLVSSRNGNTIYF
TRBV9 | . | CASRASPGSSYGYTF
TRBV7-2 | . | CASSQQYSGNTIYF
TRBV7-8 | . | CASSLSGTGGNTIYF
TRBV6-1 | few | CASSEARGTGANVLTF
TRBV7-9 | . | CASSLGGPNTEAFF
TRBV5-6 | . | CASSPGGGQPQHF
TRBV5-1 | . | CASSSGLDLYNEQFF
TRBV7-2 | . | CASSLALTLGAGGRSDTQYF
TRBV5-8 | . | CASSLEGLMNTEAFF
TRBV20-1 | . | CSAMYSTGTNSPLHF
TRBV7-9 | . | CASRGRGQGASPLHF
TRBV15 | . | CATSRDLGNRSPLHF
TRBV5-1 | . | CASRDNQETQYF
TRBV6-1 | many | CDTGGDYGYTF
TRBV20-1 | few | CSARGGTGGTGNTEAFF
TRBV5-5 | . | CASRPGDLGGYTF
TRBV11-2 | . | CASSWDPQGRRTNSYEQYF
TRBV6-1 | few | CASSEQSGGQHEQFF
TRBV27 | . | CASSFLGGSTEAFF
TRBV5-1 | . | CASSSGTGANIIQYF
TRBV5-1 | . | CASSTSGPGSGHTEAFF
TRBV28 | . | CASSLLSDYNEQFF
TRBV7-2 | . | CASSSLDTQYF
TRBV20-1 | many | CSARRLAGDTYEQYF
TRBV7-8 | many | CASSSLAGGRYNEQFF
TRBV20-1 | . | CSAFLQGDYGYTF
TRBV4-1 | . | CASIMDRGTGYTF
TRBV5-1 | . | CASSSGTTQETQYF
TRBV4-2 | few | CASSQDGDRIGTDTQYF
TRBV18 | . | CASSPTDVLVGYTF
TRBV12-3/TRBV12-4 | few | CASIRTGELFF
TRBV20-1 | . | CSASGQSSYEQYF
TRBV6-5 | . | CASSYSTTGTEAFF
TRBV5-1 | . | CASSLGQGAYNEQFF
TRBV4-1 | few | CASSQSASGGTGELFF
TRBV27 | few | CASSSTSGGLVDTQYF
TRBV5-5 | . | CASSLVADDPRPYNEQFF
TRBV4-2 | many | CASSQDIPGMGSSYNEQFF
TRBV19 | . | CASSMVTNTEAFF
TRBV5-1 | . | CASSLGLIQETQYF
TRBV5-1 | few | CASSSIQGNTGELFF
TRBV5-1 | . | CASSLGTHGYTF
TRBV7-6 | . | CASSAGDDTEAFF
TRBV10-3 | few | CAISGRQQGNYGYTF
TRBV5-1 | . | CASSLTGPGNTIYF
TRBV12-3/TRBV12-4 | . | CASSLDTGMQYF
TRBV6-1 | . | CASRSISFVGVNYGYTF
TRBV7-6 | . | CASSLAGLTGGKPNEQYF
TRBV6-5 | . | CASSYSTDSNTEAFF
TRBV9 | once | CASSVVMGDTQYF
TRBV10-3 | . | CAIKGTGPPGYNF
TRBV5-4 | . | CASSSTSGLTDTQYF
TRBV5-1 | few | CASSRGSGGAGNTIYF
TRBV12-3/TRBV12-4 | . | CASSLLNGGYNEQFF
TRBV9 | once | CASSVDGAVLTTGELFF
TRBV5-5 | many | CASSWDFYEQYF
TRBV20-1 | few | CSAKNIFGALNTEAFF